The entry below describes one T cell receptor (beta chain). Its antigen is not yet known. Base qualities were left out, and no much larger clone turns up one base away. This entry comes from a study of beta chain features in type 1 diabetes (dated by TCRdb to 2016 to 2019). Study-wide context: Patients and healthy donors did not differ in mean age, gender distribution, total cell number or subset yield. Naive and central memory subsets were obtained from all 30 or so donors, but regulatory and stem cell-like memory subsets were isolated from only 8 patients and roughly 8 healthy donors. A total of roughly 100,000,000 sorted cells were examined across all samples, and the number of cells per subset was strongly correlated with RNA yield. The study compared the TCRB repertoires of sorted circulating CD4+ T cell subsets in recently diagnosed type 1 diabetes patients with those in matched healthy donors. What the research found in general, with its limitations: Sequencing cDNA rather than genomic DNA could over-represent highly expressing activated cells, although activation and CD3 levels did not differ between groups. A moderate but significant shortening of TCRB CDR3 length was observed in type 1 diabetes patients in all four CD4+ subsets. The naive, central memory and regulatory TCRB repertoires appeared to resemble one another more closely among patients than among healthy donors. Fewer insertions and more nucleotide deletions at VDJ recombination sites were observed in patients with type 1 diabetes, implying thymic rearrangement abnormalities. PCR might favor shorter templates, but patient and control samples were amplified and corrected together, so any skew would affect both groups equally. Because small numbers of individuals were included in the HLA sub-analyses, any influence of HLA type on TCRB rearrangement was left unresolved.

CDR1 is given as MDHEN and CDR2 as SYDVKM, both from the germline V gene. The junction shows trimming of 5 bases on V and 1 base on J, plus 9 bases between the germline ends. The CDR3 contains 14 residues, cysteine and phenylalanine counted. The read is trimmed to its CDR3 DNA, 42 bases read in frame from base 1. The entire isolated RNA was reverse transcribed using the High Capacity cDNA Reverse Transcription Kit, and thus expressed TCRB transcripts were sequenced. Naive, central memory and regulatory T cell samples underwent deep immunoSEQ sequencing, averaging about 3.57 million total reads per sample. Sorted cells were lysed in RLT buffer, and RNA was extracted using DNase-treated RNeasy Micro or Mini kits according to cell number. Each cell subset was processed on its own to prevent cross-contamination, while patient and healthy donor samples were processed together. The immunoSEQ multiplex PCR was used to amplify TCRB sequences from cDNA, yielding 87-bp fragments that span the CDR3 region. Sequencing of the amplicons was performed on the Illumina HiSeq platform. On the study's bioinformatics: Synthetic template baselines were used to correct PCR bias computationally, reads within Hamming distance 2 were collapsed together, and singletons that could not be merged were discarded. Reads were aligned to IMGT to assign V, D and J genes, CDR3 length, and insertions or deletions at six rearrangement sites. Within each subset, clonotype counts were normalized to the number of sorted cells before true diversity and Gini coefficients were calculated with the tcR R package. The overlap coefficient, calculated on TCRB nucleotide sequences, was used to measure repertoire sharing. As a proxy for the pre-selection repertoire, out-of-frame TCRB sequences from naive cells were analyzed. TCRdb took this table from immuneACCESS and kept in-frame rearrangements with V and J called. Such tables lack part of the clones; where checked against another copy, unresolved V genes explain under half of the gap, and the rest is unexplained. V, J and clone size were drawn from that table, and D and trimming were deduced from the DNA. Present in this sample are under 350,000 clones, approximately 25% of which were seen just once. Over 0.01% of the sample comes from the top ten.

Each donor gave one peripheral blood draw, averaging approximately 120 mL, which was collected into heparinised tubes. Naive, central memory, regulatory and stem cell-like memory CD4+ T cells were sorted on a BD FACSAria II using a panel including CD45RO, CCR7, CD25, CD127, CD95 and CD27. A purity above 95% was achieved for all sorted populations. PBMCs were separated immediately by Lymphoprep density gradient centrifugation and were stained directly, without being cultured. Samples were stained and sorted in pairs, with one healthy donor and one patient per experiment, so that batch effects were minimized.

This TCR came from a woman aged 25 to 39 with type 1 diabetes. The chain employs TRBV28 and TRBJ1-5; the best D guess is TRBD1, with 6 bases matching. Input material: naive CD4+ T cells from blood. In light of the paper, this sample's cell subset or site label describes: true naive CD4+ T cells. CDR3 protein: CASSQTGSNQPQHF. In nucleotide form, the sequence is TGTGCCAGCAGTCAAACAGGGAGCAATCAGCCCCAGCATTTT. Reference TRBV28 and TRBJ1-5 proteins supply the regions before and after the CDR3; the full variable domain is: DVKVTQSSRYLVKRTGEKVFLECVQDMDHENMFWYRQDPGLGLRLIYFSYDVKMKEKGDIPEGYSVSREKKERFSLILESASTNQTSMYLCASSQTGSNQPQHFGDGTRLSIL.